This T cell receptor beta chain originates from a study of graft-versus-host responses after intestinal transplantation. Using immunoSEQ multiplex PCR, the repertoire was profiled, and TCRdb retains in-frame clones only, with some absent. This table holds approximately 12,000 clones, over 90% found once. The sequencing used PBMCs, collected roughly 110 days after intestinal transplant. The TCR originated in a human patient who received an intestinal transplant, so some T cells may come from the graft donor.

CDR3 amino acids: CASMGDWRRGYNEQFF. Here the CDR3 DNA reads TGTGCCAGCATGGGGGACTGGCGAAGGGGGTACAATGAGCAGTTCTTC. The chain joins TRBV2 to TRBJ2-1, with D possibly called TRBD1 or TRBD2 (6 bases each). Germline CDR1 SNHLY, CDR2 FYNNEI. V shed 7 bases and J shed 4 bases, with 20 bases lying between them. The CDR3 has 16 amino acids. The full variable domain, with the rest looked up from reference TRBV2 and TRBJ2-1, is EPEVTQTPSHQVTQMGQEVILRCVPISNHLYFYWYRQILGQKVEFLVSFYNNEISEKSEIFDDQFSVERPDGSNFTLKIRSTKLEDSAMYFCASMGDWRRGYNEQFFGPGTRLTVL.